This record looks at one T cell receptor beta chain sequence and its context. Its antigen remains unknown. Germline V gene data show CDR1 as SGHDN and CDR2 as FVKESK. CDR3 size: 18 residues. V dropped 1 base and J dropped 1; count of bases not matched to a gene: 10. The PCR contained 60 Vbeta and 13 Jbeta primers. As handled by the study authors: Roughly 81 million unique TCR beta chains, roughly 11 million shared, were counted in a later analysis. Clones were sequenced by immunoSEQ multiplex PCR, and TCRdb holds only the in-frame ones, with some missing. Clone size and V and J calls were adopted from that table, with D and trimming inferred from the DNA. The data contain about 52,000 clones, about 50% of them seen just once; the ten biggest clones take up over 9.5%. The record originates from a study of cytomegalovirus exposure and HLA in healthy donors. Study as a whole: Genotyping of some 390 donors showed that about 83% belonged to the Caucasian-associated ancestry cluster.

Findings and limits, study-wide: The study listed approximately 170 cytomegalovirus-associated TCR beta chains.

The sequence was collected from a human donor in good health. The sample consisted of PBMCs. The rearrangement links TRBV14 to TRBJ2-1; 7 bases are shared with TRBD1. DNA of the CDR3: TGTGCCAGCAGCCAAGGACAGGGCGGGCTTAGTTCCTACAATGAGCAGTTCTTC. It is translated as CASSQGQGGLSSYNEQFF.